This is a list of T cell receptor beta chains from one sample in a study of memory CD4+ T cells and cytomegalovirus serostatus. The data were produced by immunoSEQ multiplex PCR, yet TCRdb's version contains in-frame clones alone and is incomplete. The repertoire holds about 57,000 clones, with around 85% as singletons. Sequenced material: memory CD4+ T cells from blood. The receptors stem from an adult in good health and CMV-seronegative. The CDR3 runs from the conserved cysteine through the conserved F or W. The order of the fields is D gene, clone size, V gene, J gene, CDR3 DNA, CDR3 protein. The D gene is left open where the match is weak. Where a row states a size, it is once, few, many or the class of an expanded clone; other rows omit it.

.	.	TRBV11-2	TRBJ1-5	TGTGCCAGCAGCTTAGACACGGGGGGCAATCAGCCCCAGCATTTT	CASSLDTGGNQPQHF
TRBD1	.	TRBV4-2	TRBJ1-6	TGTGCCAGCAGCCAAGAGGGTAGGACAGGGCCCGCGAGCTCCTATAATTCACCCCTCCACTTT	CASSQEGRTGPASSYNSPLHF
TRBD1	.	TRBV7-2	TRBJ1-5	TGTGCCAGCAGGGACAGGGGACTGGATCAGCCCCAGCATTTT	CASRDRGLDQPQHF
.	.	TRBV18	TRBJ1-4	TGTGCCAGCTCACCAGGCAGATTCAGGGAGGGTGAAAAACTGTTTTTT	CASSPGRFREGEKLFF
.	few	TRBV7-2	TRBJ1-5	TGTGCCAGCAGCTTAATGCGTCAGCCCCAGCATTTT	CASSLMRQPQHF
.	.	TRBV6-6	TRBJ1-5	TGTGCCAGCAGTTATTCTTCCAATCAGCCCCAGCATTTT	CASSYSSNQPQHF
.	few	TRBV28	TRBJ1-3	TGTGCCAGCAGGAACCCTACGCCAAACTCTGGAAACACCATATATTTT	CASRNPTPNSGNTIYF
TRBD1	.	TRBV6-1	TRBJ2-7	TGTGCCAGCAGTCAAGCTCGGGGGACAGGGTATAACGAGCAGTACTTC	CASSQARGTGYNEQYF
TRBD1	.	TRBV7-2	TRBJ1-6	TGTGCCAGCAGCCTTGATCCGACAGGGAGAAATTCACCCCTCCACTTT	CASSLDPTGRNSPLHF
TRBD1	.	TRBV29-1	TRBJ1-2	TGCAGCGTTGGGACAGGGGGTGGCTACACCTTC	CSVGTGGGYTF
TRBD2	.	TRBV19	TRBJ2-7	TGTGCCAGTAGTATATCGGGGGGGCTGATCGTCGAGCAGTACTTC	CASSISGGLIVEQYF
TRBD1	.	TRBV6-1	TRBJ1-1	TGTGCCAGCAGGGACAGGGCAGGCGGAGTAGCTGGGGCTTTCTTT	CASRDRAGGVAGAFF
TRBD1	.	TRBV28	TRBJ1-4	TGTGCCAGTTTTGACAGGGATGTCGAAAAACTGTTTTTT	CASFDRDVEKLFF
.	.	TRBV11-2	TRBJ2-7	TGTGCCAGCAGCTTAGAGCAGGGTACGGCCTACGAGCAGTACTTC	CASSLEQGTAYEQYF
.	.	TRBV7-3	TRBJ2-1	TGTGCCAGCAGCTCCGTCGGGGGTAACGAGCAGTTCTTC	CASSSVGGNEQFF
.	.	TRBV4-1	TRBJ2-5	TGCGCCAGCAGCCAAGTACTGGCCCAAGAGACCCAGTACTTC	CASSQVLAQETQYF
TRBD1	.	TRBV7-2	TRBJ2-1	TGTGCCAGCAGTCCCCGGACAGGTCCCAATGAGCAGTTCTTC	CASSPRTGPNEQFF
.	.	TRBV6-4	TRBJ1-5	TGTGCCAGCAGTCCCGACGTAAACTTTCATAGCAATCAGCCCCAGCATTTT	CASSPDVNFHSNQPQHF
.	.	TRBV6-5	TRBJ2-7	TGTGCCAGCAGTTTCGGCCAGAGGGGATCCGAGCAGTACTTC	CASSFGQRGSEQYF
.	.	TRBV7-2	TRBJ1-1	TGTGCCAGCAGCTTAGTCCCGGGGGGGCTGAACACTGAAGCTTTCTTT	CASSLVPGGLNTEAFF
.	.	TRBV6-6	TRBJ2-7	TGTGCCAGCAGTTACTCCCCTGGCGGCTACGAGCAGTACTTC	CASSYSPGGYEQYF
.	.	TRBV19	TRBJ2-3	TGTGCCAGTAGTTTTCTCGATACGCAGTATTTT	CASSFLDTQYF
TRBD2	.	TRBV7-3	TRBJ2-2	TGTGCCAGCAGCTCGGGACTAGCGGGCCCCGGGGAGCTGTTTTTT	CASSSGLAGPGELFF
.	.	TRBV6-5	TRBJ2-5	TGTGCCAGCAGTTACTCGATAGGGAGAGGAGAGACCCAGTACTTC	CASSYSIGRGETQYF
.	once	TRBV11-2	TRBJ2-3	TGTGCCAGCAGCTCCCTCTATACTTTCTTGGCGCCCACAGATACGCAGTATTTT	CASSSLYTFLAPTDTQYF
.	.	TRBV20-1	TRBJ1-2	TGCAGTGCCTACCCGGGGGATGGCTACACCTTC	CSAYPGDGYTF
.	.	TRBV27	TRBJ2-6	TGTGCCAGCAGACCCGGGACGTCTGGGGCCAACGTCCTGACTTTC	CASRPGTSGANVLTF
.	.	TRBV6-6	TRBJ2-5	TGTGCCAGCAGCAGTGGGACACCCCCCGAATCGGGCCAGTACTTC	CASSSGTPPESGQYF
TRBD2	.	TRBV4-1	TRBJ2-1	TGCGCCAGCCGCCCCGGACTAGCGGGCGACTACAATGAGCAGTTCTTC	CASRPGLAGDYNEQFF
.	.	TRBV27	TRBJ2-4	TGTGCCAGCAGTAAGTCAGCAGGCCTCGGGGGAAGCAATAGAATAGCCAAAAACATTCAGTACTTC	CASSKSAGLGGSNRIAKNIQYF
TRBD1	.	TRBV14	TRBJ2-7	TGTGCCAGCAGCCATACCGGACAGGGATCCGAGCAGTACTTC	CASSHTGQGSEQYF
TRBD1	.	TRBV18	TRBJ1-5	TGTGCCAGCTCGTTGGGACAGGCAATCAATCAGCCCCAGCATTTT	CASSLGQAINQPQHF
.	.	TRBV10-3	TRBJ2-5	TGTGCCATCAGTACTGACACCACGTCTCAGTACTTC	CAISTDTTSQYF
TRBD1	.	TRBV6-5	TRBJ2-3	TGTGCCAGCAGCTACAGGGGGCGTAGCACAGATACGCAGTATTTT	CASSYRGRSTDTQYF
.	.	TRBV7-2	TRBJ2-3	TGTGCCAGCAGCTTAGCCCAGGGACGAGATACGCAGTATTTT	CASSLAQGRDTQYF
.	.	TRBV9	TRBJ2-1	TGTGCCAGCAGCTCCGCTGGACTTTTAACGGGGAATGAGCAGTTCTTC	CASSSAGLLTGNEQFF
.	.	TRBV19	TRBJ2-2	TGTGCCAGTAGTATAATTGTTGACAGCTCGAACACCGGGGAGCTGTTTTTT	CASSIIVDSSNTGELFF
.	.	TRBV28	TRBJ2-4	TGTGCCAGCAGTTCAAACCTAGGGGCCGCAGCCAAAAACATTCAGTACTTC	CASSSNLGAAAKNIQYF
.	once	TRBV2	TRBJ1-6	TGTGCCAGCAGTGATTGGGTAGGGTCACCCCTCCACTTT	CASSDWVGSPLHF
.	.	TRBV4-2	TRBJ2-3	TGTGCCAGCAGCCAAGGTTCCACAGACCCCGCGGATACGCAGTATTTT	CASSQGSTDPADTQYF
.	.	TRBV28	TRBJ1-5	TGTGCCAGCAGTTTCTCGGGGAGTAATCAGCCCCAGCATTTT	CASSFSGSNQPQHF
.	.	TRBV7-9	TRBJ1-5	TGTGCCAGCAGCTTAATGTCAGGCAACAATCAGCCCCAGCATTTT	CASSLMSGNNQPQHF
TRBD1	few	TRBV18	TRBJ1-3	TGTGCCAGCTCACCCAGACAGGGGTCGAATGGAAACACCATATATTTT	CASSPRQGSNGNTIYF
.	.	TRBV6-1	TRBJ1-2	TGTGCCAGCAGTGAAGTCAGTAGGTCAGACTATGGCTACACCTTC	CASSEVSRSDYGYTF
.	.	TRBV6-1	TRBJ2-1	TGTGCCAGCAGTGAGGTCCCCACGGGACACCTCTACAATGAGCAGTTCTTC	CASSEVPTGHLYNEQFF
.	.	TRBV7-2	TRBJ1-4	TGTGCCAGCAGCTTAGAGGAGCAACCCCGAGGAAAACTGTTTTTT	CASSLEEQPRGKLFF